This T cell receptor beta chain was profiled in a study of blood T cells in healthy people across ages. A J-beta primer mix and a sample-barcoded 5' primer were used in a second PCR of about 7 to 12 cycles. Each CDR3 protein is one row after TCRdb ran MiXCR on the 5' RACE reads. The sample consists of nearly 800,000 distinct CDR3 sequences, roughly 25% of them appearing once. Study findings and constraints: A roughly linear age-dependent decrease characterized TCR beta diversity per million T cells. Diversity figures derived from one million T cells were judged to underestimate the true value.

CDR1 is ENHRY and CDR2 is SYGVKD in the germline V gene. The germline V and J ends were trimmed by 6 bases and 2 bases, with 11 bases remaining between them. The CDR3 totals 14 residues. This clonotype has more than one count but fewer than ten. Its antigen is unidentified. The sample was also linked to a second study, of T cells of mothers and their children. That source reports: The study recruited a few healthy Caucasian mothers and their six children as donors.

The sample taken for sequencing was blood. V usage is TRBV10-3 and J usage is TRBJ1-5, with D possibly being TRBD1 (6 bases). This clonotype was obtained from a boy between 10 and 17 years old in good health. CDR3 loop: CAISEGGGNQPQHF. CDR3 DNA sequence: TGTGCCATCAGCGAGGGGGGAGGCAATCAGCCCCAGCATTTT.